This T cell receptor beta chain was profiled in a study of blood T cell repertoires in COVID-19. Study summary: Donors in the United States, Italy and Spain gave samples during acute or convalescent COVID-19. PBMCs, B-cell-depleted T cells, or T cells were the source of the cDNA or gDNA that made up the material.

CDR1 and CDR2 (germline): DFQATT, SNEGSKA (reference sequence). With 4 bases removed from V and 4 bases from J, the gap between germline ends came to 11 bases. There are 14 residues in the CDR3. Under the authors' procedure: It was from reference gene primer amplification that nucleated cell counts were estimated. The assay was immunoSEQ multiplex PCR, and TCRdb's table has in-frame clones only and misses some. V and J calls and clone size are given by that table; D and trimming were obtained from the DNA. Here the sample spans about 220,000 clones, more than 65% being singletons. The sequence derives from an elderly woman with acute or convalescent COVID-19. Sequencing was done on a sample of peripheral blood. The rearrangement joins TRBV20-1 to TRBJ1-6; D call uncertain. The CDR3 loop is CSATEGVYNSPLHF. For the CDR3, the DNA is TGCAGTGCTACTGAAGGAGTATATAATTCACCCCTCCACTTT.